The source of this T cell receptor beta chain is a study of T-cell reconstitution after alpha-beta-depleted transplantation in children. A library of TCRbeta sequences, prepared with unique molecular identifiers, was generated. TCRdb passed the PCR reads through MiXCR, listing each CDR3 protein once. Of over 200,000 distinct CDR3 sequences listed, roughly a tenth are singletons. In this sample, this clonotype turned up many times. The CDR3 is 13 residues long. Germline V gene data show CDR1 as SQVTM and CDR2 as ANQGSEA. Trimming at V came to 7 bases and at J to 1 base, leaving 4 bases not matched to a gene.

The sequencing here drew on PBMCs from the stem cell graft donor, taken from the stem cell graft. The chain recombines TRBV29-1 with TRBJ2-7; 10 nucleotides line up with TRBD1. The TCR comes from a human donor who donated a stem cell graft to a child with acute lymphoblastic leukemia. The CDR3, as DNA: TGCAGCGGGGGACAGGGGACTTCCTACGAGCAGTACTTC. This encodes CSGGQGTSYEQYF.